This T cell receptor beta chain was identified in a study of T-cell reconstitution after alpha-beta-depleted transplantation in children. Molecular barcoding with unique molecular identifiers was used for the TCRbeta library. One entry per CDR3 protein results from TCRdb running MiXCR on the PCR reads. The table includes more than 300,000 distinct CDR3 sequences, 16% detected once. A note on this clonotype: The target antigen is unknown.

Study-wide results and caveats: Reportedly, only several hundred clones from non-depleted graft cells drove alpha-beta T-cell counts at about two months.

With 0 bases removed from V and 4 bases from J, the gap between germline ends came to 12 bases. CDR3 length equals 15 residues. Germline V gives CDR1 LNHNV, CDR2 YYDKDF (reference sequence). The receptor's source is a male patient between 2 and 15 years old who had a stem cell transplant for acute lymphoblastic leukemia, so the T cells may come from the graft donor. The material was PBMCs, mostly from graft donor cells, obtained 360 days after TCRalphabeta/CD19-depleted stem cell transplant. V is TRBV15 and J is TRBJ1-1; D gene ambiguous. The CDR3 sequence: CATSRDLGFGTEAFF. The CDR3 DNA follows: TGTGCCACCAGCAGAGATCTCGGGTTCGGCACTGAAGCTTTCTTT.